This T cell receptor (beta chain) was obtained from a study of early T cells in non-severe SARS-CoV-2 infection. This clonotype was seen ten or more times. A single record per CDR3 protein comes from TCRdb applying MiXCR to the 5' RACE reads. The repertoire holds about 64,000 distinct CDR3 sequences, about 12% seen once, with over 1.3% in the top ten. CDR3 length: 13 amino acids. V dropped 5 bases and J dropped 8; count of bases not matched to a gene: 7. The source was whole blood, collected at baseline. The V call is TRBV12-3 or TRBV12-4, the J call TRBJ1-2; TRBD1 matches 8 bases. The TCR comes from an adult who was a healthcare worker with PCR-confirmed SARS-CoV-2 infection or an uninfected control (not recorded which). The CDR3 coding sequence is TGTGCCAGCAGTCCCGGGACAGGACGAGGCTACACCTTC. Amino acids: CASSPGTGRGYTF.